Listed here are 32 T cell receptor beta chains from one sample, sequenced in a study of blood T cells in healthy people across ages. A second about 7 to 11 cycle PCR used barcoded and J-beta primers. Each CDR3 protein is one row after TCRdb ran MiXCR on the 5' RACE reads. Here the sample spans around 620,000 distinct CDR3 sequences, 27% being singletons. The sample taken for sequencing was blood. These receptors were collected from a woman between 65 and 79 years old in good health.

A remark on this clonotype: At one boundary the junction diverges from the germline segment, which might be a read error. This chain uses TRBV20-1 with TRBJ2-1; D perhaps matches TRBD1 (5 bases). CDR1 is DFQATT, CDR2 SNEGSKA, per germline (reference sequence). This CDR3 region has 11 residues. The chain's CDR3 is CSARVDRLGIF. CDR3 DNA: TGCAGTGCTAGAGTCGACAGACTGGGTATCTTC.

In the case of this clonotype: Sequence at one end of the junction differs from germline and may be a read error. V usage is TRBV20-1 and J usage is TRBJ2-1, with D possibly being TRBD1 or TRBD2 (5 bases each). Germline-derived CDR1 and CDR2 are DFQATT and SNEGSKA (reference sequence). The CDR3 consists of 13 residues. The CDR3 region is CNATPGPHNEQFF. DNA of the CDR3: TGCAATGCTACTCCGGGACCCCACAATGAGCAGTTCTTC.

V usage is TRBV2 and J usage is TRBJ1-1; D is ambiguous. The CDR3 contains 14 residues. Between the trimmed V and J ends, which lost 7 bases and 1 base, there was a span of 13 bases. Germline V gives CDR1 SNHLY, CDR2 FYNNEI. CDR3 loop: CASNRARENTEAFF. The CDR3 DNA follows: TGTGCCAGCAACAGAGCTAGGGAGAACACTGAAGCTTTCTTT. The variable domain in full, completed from reference TRBV2 and TRBJ1-1, reads EPEVTQTPSHQVTQMGQEVILRCVPISNHLYFYWYRQILGQKVEFLVSFYNNEISEKSEIFDDQFSVERPDGSNFTLKIRSTKLEDSAMYFCASNRARENTEAFFGQGTRLTVV.

The gene calls are TRBV24-1 and TRBJ2-5; D unclear. The length of the CDR3 is 13 residues. Germline V gene data show CDR1 as KGHDR and CDR2 as SFDVKD. V was trimmed by 4 bases and J by 0 bases, leaving 5 bases between them. CDR3 bases: TGTGCCACCAGTGACGGTCACCAAGAGACCCAGTACTTC. This encodes CATSDGHQETQYF.

V usage is TRBV7-8 and J usage is TRBJ2-3, with 10 nucleotides matching TRBD2. V shed 5 bases and J 0 bases; nucleotides not matched to a gene: 17. This CDR3 is 20 amino acids long. Germline loops: CDR1 SGHVS, CDR2 FQNEAQ. The CDR3 bases are TGTGCCAGCAGCGCACGCCGCTGGAGCGGGGGGGAAGCTAGCACAGATACGCAGTATTTT. This encodes CASSARRWSGGEASTDTQYF.

This clonotype occurred a few times. Written as DNA, the CDR3 is TGCGCCAGCAGCTTTGACGAGGGGCTGGTCACTGAAGCTTTCTTT. It yields the protein CASSFDEGLVTEAFF. V is TRBV5-1 and J is TRBJ1-1; D might be TRBD1 (5 bases). V lost 2 bases and J lost 4, with 15 bases in between. CDR3 size: 15 residues. Germline CDR1 reads SGHRS; CDR2 reads YFSETQ.

This clonotype was counted ten times or more. The CDR3 spells CSARALEGGNEKLFF. CDR3 sequence (DNA): TGCAGTGCTAGAGCCCTAGAGGGGGGGAATGAAAAACTGTTTTTT. The chain joins TRBV20-1 to TRBJ1-4; D might be TRBD1 (6 bases). Germline lookup yields CDR1 DFQATT and CDR2 SNEGSKA (reference sequence). The CDR3 covers 15 residues. V lost 1 base and J lost 5, with 14 bases in between.

This chain links TRBV7-2 with TRBJ1-1; D is undetermined. Trimming cost V 3 bases and J 1 base, with 6 bases left between them. CDR3 length: 13 residues. Germline V gene sequence: CDR1 SGHTA, CDR2 FQGNSA. The CDR3 is CASSFTQNTEAFF. CDR3 nucleotide sequence: TGTGCCAGCAGCTTTACCCAGAACACTGAAGCTTTCTTT.

The chain recombines TRBV20-1 with TRBJ1-2; no reliable D call. The CDR3 runs to 13 residues. Per the germline V gene, CDR1 is DFQATT and CDR2 is SNEGSKA (reference sequence). V lost 5 bases and J 8 bases, leaving 18 bases between the germline ends. The CDR3 here is CSAGKEADQGYTF. In nucleotides, the CDR3 is TGCAGTGCTGGGAAGGAGGCCGACCAGGGCTACACCTTC.

The V and J genes are TRBV5-1 and TRBJ2-2; 8 nucleotides align to TRBD2. V trimming: 3 bases; J trimming: 5 bases; junction bases outside the gene matches: 9. CDR1 is SGHRS, CDR2 YFSETQ, per germline. The CDR3 length is 16 residues. The CDR3 nucleotides are TGCGCCAGCAGCTCCCAGAGCGGGGGATGGACCGGGGAGCTGTTTTTT. It is translated as CASSSQSGGWTGELFF.

This clonotype was counted a few times. The chain has TRBV7-2 and TRBJ2-3, with 7 bases matching TRBD2. Germline-derived CDR1 and CDR2 are SGHTA and FQGNSA. V shed 5 bases and J 5 bases; nucleotides not matched to a gene: 4. The CDR3 runs 13 residues. The DNA of the CDR3 is TGTGCCAGCAGCATGGGGGGGAGAGATACGCAGTATTTT. This sequence encodes CASSMGGRDTQYF.

This chain links TRBV18 with TRBJ2-1, with TRBD2 as a possible D gene (7 bases). Between the trimmed V and J ends, which lost 2 bases and 5 bases, there was a span of 13 bases. This CDR3 is 15 amino acids long. The germline CDR1 and CDR2 sequences are KGHSH and LQKENI. The CDR3 is CASSPGGALNNEQFF. In nucleotides, the CDR3 is TGTGCCAGCTCACCAGGGGGGGCCTTAAACAATGAGCAGTTCTTC.

This clonotype has only a few counts. The chain recombines TRBV6-2 or TRBV6-3 with TRBJ2-5; D may match TRBD1 or TRBD2 (5 bases each). The J call may be mistaken, given a closer DNA end match to TRBJ2-7. Germline V lookup: CDR1 MNHEY, CDR2 SVGEGT. The CDR3 sequence is 14 residues long. The CDR3 sequence is CASSYPGRYYEQYF. In DNA, the CDR3 is TGTGCCAGCAGTTACCCGGGACGATACTACGAGCAGTACTTC.

Here the CDR3 DNA reads TGCAGTGGTGCGACACTAGCGGGAGTCAGATGGGAGCAGTACTTC. Translating gives CSGATLAGVRWEQYF. The chain employs TRBV20-1 and TRBJ2-5, with 11 bases lining up with TRBD2. The CDR3 runs 15 residues. V lost 7 bases, J lost 11 bases, and 18 bases stayed unmatched. Per germline, CDR1 DFQATT and CDR2 SNEGSKA (reference sequence).

This clonotype was recorded a few times. In DNA, the CDR3 is TGTGCCAGCAGTTTAGTGGGACAGGGGGTGAGGAACATTCAGTACTTC. It codes for CASSLVGQGVRNIQYF. The chain couples TRBV27 to TRBJ2-4, with 11 positions matching TRBD1. The V and J ends lost 2 bases and 7 bases, in that order; junction bases with no gene match: 7. Germline CDR1 and CDR2: MNHEY and SMNVEV (reference sequence). This CDR3 spans 16 amino acids.

This clonotype was seen a few times. The V call is TRBV7-9, the J call TRBJ2-7, with D hard to call. Germline V gives CDR1 SEHNR, CDR2 FQNEAQ (reference sequence). There are 14 residues in the CDR3. Trimming removed 2 bases at V and 2 bases at J, with 10 bases between. CDR3 residues: CASSLLEGPYEQYF. The DNA for the CDR3 is TGTGCCAGCAGCTTATTAGAAGGCCCCTACGAGCAGTACTTC.

The chain uses TRBV6-1 and TRBJ2-1; 9 bases align to TRBD2. This CDR3 contains 17 residues. Germline values: CDR1 MNHNS, CDR2 SASEGT. Trimming at V came to 7 bases and at J to 2 bases, leaving 12 bases not matched to a gene. CDR3 protein: CASTYSGSGGPYNEQFF. CDR3 nucleotide sequence: TGTGCCAGCACCTATAGCGGTAGCGGGGGTCCCTACAATGAGCAGTTCTTC.

This chain links TRBV25-1 with TRBJ1-4, with TRBD1 as a possible D gene (5 bases). The CDR3 extends over 13 amino acids. Per germline, CDR1 MGHDK and CDR2 SYGVNS. V lost 2 bases and J lost 8, with 9 bases in between. The CDR3 coding sequence is TGTGCCAGCAGTGAAGGGGGGAGGGAAAAACTGTTTTTT. It translates to CASSEGGREKLFF.

A few counts support this clonotype. The germline gene is not matched at one end of the junction; a read error may be the cause. V usage is TRBV5-6 and J usage is TRBJ2-1; the D gene could be TRBD1 or TRBD2 (5 bases each). The CDR3 extends over 14 amino acids. The germline gives CDR1 SGHDT, CDR2 YYEEEE. CDR3 protein: CASSWGSFYNQQFF. CDR3 coding DNA: TGTGCCAGCAGCTGGGGGTCTTTCTACAATCAGCAGTTCTTC.

The chain uses TRBV5-1 and TRBJ2-3; 8 bases fit TRBD1. This CDR3 is 15 amino acids long. CDR1 is SGHRS, CDR2 YFSETQ, per germline. J lost 4 bases, V lost 4 bases, and 8 bases had no gene match. This chain's CDR3 is CASSLTGGFPDTQYF. The CDR3 region has the DNA TGCGCCAGCAGCCTCACAGGGGGTTTCCCAGATACGCAGTATTTT.

The chain has TRBV28 and TRBJ2-3, with 14 bases fitting TRBD2. CDR1 is MDHEN, CDR2 SYDVKM, per germline. V was clipped by 6 bases and J by 4 bases; unmatched bases: 12. The CDR3 sequence is 18 residues long. The CDR3 bases are TGTGCCAGCAGGCCCCGACCTAAGGGACTAGCGGGGGCAGATACGCAGTATTTT. Translating gives CASRPRPKGLAGADTQYF.

The rearrangement uses TRBV7-2 and TRBJ2-3, with D unclear. V dropped 4 bases and J dropped 6 bases, with 14 bases sitting between them. The CDR3 consists of 14 residues. The V gene's germline CDR1 is SGHTA and CDR2 FQGNSA. CDR3 sequence (DNA): TGTGCCAGCAGCTCGAACGGCCCTTCGGATACGCAGTATTTT. It is translated as CASSSNGPSDTQYF.

The chain links TRBV3-1 to TRBJ2-5; D possibly corresponds to TRBD1 (5 bases). Between the trimmed V and J ends, which lost 1 base and 4 bases, there was a span of 10 bases. This CDR3 has 14 amino acids. The germline CDR1 and CDR2 sequences are LGHDT and YNNKEL (reference sequence). In DNA form, the CDR3 reads TGTGCCAGCAGCCAAGCGCCAGGGCGAGAGACCCAGTACTTC. Translation gives CASSQAPGRETQYF.

The chain is built from TRBV5-6 and TRBJ2-5, with 7 bases matching TRBD2. Germline CDR1 reads SGHDT; CDR2 reads YYEEEE. Trimming took 1 base from V and 6 from J; bases not matched to a gene: 12. The length of the CDR3 is 16 residues. As DNA, the CDR3 is TGTGCCAGCAGCTTGTATCGGGGGTACAGCGGGAAGACCCAGTACTTC. It encodes CASSLYRGYSGKTQYF.

This clonotype was counted ten times or more. The CDR3 DNA is TGTGCCACCAGCGCTCGAGTGGGCAGTATAAATCAGCCCCAGCATTTT. Its translation: CATSARVGSINQPQHF. The chain is built from TRBV15 and TRBJ1-5, with D unclear. This CDR3 has 16 residues. Per the germline V gene, CDR1 is LNHNV and CDR2 is YYDKDF (reference sequence). The V end was cut by 5 bases, the J end by 4 bases, with 18 bases between.

This clonotype was observed a few times. This chain links TRBV27 with TRBJ2-3; 8 bases agree with TRBD1. J gave up 0 bases and V 5 bases, and 7 bases lay outside the gene matches. Germline V lookup: CDR1 MNHEY, CDR2 SMNVEV (reference sequence). The CDR3 extends over 16 amino acids. The CDR3 region has the DNA TGTGCCAGCAGTCCCCCGGACAGGGTTAGCACAGATACGCAGTATTTT. This encodes CASSPPDRVSTDTQYF.

The chain carries TRBV24-1 and TRBJ1-1; D perhaps matches TRBD1 (5 bases). CDR3 size: 13 residues. Trimming left V 7 bases short and J 5 bases short, with 13 bases between. Germline V gene sequence: CDR1 KGHDR, CDR2 SFDVKD. The CDR3 protein is CATRLGQVTEAFF. The CDR3 region has the DNA TGTGCCACCAGGTTGGGGCAGGTGACTGAAGCTTTCTTT.

The chain uses TRBV9 and TRBJ1-1; D is unclear. V gave up 7 bases and J gave up 11 bases, with 15 bases separating them. CDR1 and CDR2 (germline): SGDLS, YYNGEE. The CDR3 has 11 amino acids. In nucleotides, the CDR3 is TGTGCCAGCGGAGACACACTGGGGGCTTTCTTT. It translates to CASGDTLGAFF.

The table lists this clonotype with a few counts. The V and J genes are TRBV21-1 and TRBJ2-6; TRBD1 is taken as the D call from the table, unchecked against the DNA. TRBV21-1 is noted as a pseudogene. The CDR3 is 16 amino acids. The CDR3 region is CASSTLGGAGANVLTF. In DNA form, the CDR3 reads TGTGCCAGCAGCACTCTAGGGGGCGCTGGGGCCAACGTCCTGACTTTC.

This clonotype appeared many times. The chain couples TRBV12-3 or TRBV12-4 to TRBJ1-4; maybe TRBD1 (5 bases). Deletions cut 6 bases from V and 0 bases from J, with 11 bases between. CDR3 length equals 15 residues. This CDR3 reads CASSPGGTTNEKLFF. CDR3 bases: TGTGCCAGCAGCCCCGGGGGGACAACTAATGAAAAACTGTTTTTT.

This clonotype was seen ten or more times. This chain uses TRBV4-3 with TRBJ1-4; D call uncertain. CDR1 is LGHNA, CDR2 YSLEER, per germline. This CDR3 spans 16 amino acids. Trimming shortened V by 0 bases and J by 0 bases, and 8 bases separated the two germline ends. The CDR3 region is CASSQDPGATNEKLFF. The CDR3 bases are TGCGCCAGCAGCCAAGACCCCGGGGCAACTAATGAAAAACTGTTTTTT.

CDR3 nucleotides: TGCAGTGCTAGAGAAGGAGGGCTATACAATGAGCAGTTCTTC. It encodes CSAREGGLYNEQFF. V and J are TRBV20-1 and TRBJ2-1; D may be TRBD2 (6 bases). This CDR3 spans 14 amino acids. The V end lost 0 bases, the J end lost 4 bases, and 10 bases lay between the germline ends. CDR1 and CDR2 (germline): DFQATT, SNEGSKA (reference sequence).